One sample yielded the 14 T cell receptor beta chains listed below, sequenced in a study of identifying expanded T cells in peripheral blood (dated by TCRdb to about 2019). Receptor amplification or capture employed the immunoSEQ multiplex PCR assay. In TCRdb, the immuneACCESS table is reduced to in-frame sequences with V and J assigned. These tables do not hold every clone; where another copy was compared, an unresolved V gene accounts for under half, and the others remain unexplained. The sample contains around 120,000 clones, approximately 86% of them found a single time. About 8% of the sample rests with the top ten. Sequencing was done on a sample of blood. These receptors originate from a person aged 18 to 70 in good health.

The chain couples TRBV6-6 to TRBJ2-7; D possibly matches TRBD1 or TRBD2 (5 bases each). Per germline, CDR1 MNHNY and CDR2 SVGAGI (reference sequence). This CDR3 is built from 14 residues. The V end was cut by 0 bases, the J end by 3 bases, with 9 bases between. The CDR3 bases are TGTGCCAGCAGTTACTCGGGGACGGACTACGAGCAGTACTTC. Amino acids: CASSYSGTDYEQYF.

V gene TRBV13 combines with J gene TRBJ2-1; tentative D call: TRBD2 (5 bases). Germline loops: CDR1 PRHDT, CDR2 FYEKMQ (reference sequence). V lost 7 bases, J lost 3 bases, and 19 bases lay in between. The CDR3 loop spans 16 amino acids. The CDR3 loop is CASTTRASHHYNEQFF. The CDR3 DNA reads TGTGCCAGCACCACGAGGGCTAGCCACCACTACAATGAGCAGTTCTTC.

The CDR3, as DNA: TGTGCCAGCAGCCAAGCTCCTCACAGGGGCCCAGCCCAAGAGACCCAGTACTTC. This translates into CASSQAPHRGPAQETQYF. V usage is TRBV14 and J usage is TRBJ2-5; 7 bases match TRBD1. After removal of 1 base from V and 1 base from J, the junction contained 12 bases not matched to a gene. CDR1 SGHDN and CDR2 FVKESK come from the germline V gene. CDR3 length equals 18 residues.

The CDR3 spells CASSIGGADYGYTF. The CDR3 bases are TGTGCCAGTAGTATAGGGGGGGCCGACTATGGCTACACCTTC. The V call is TRBV19, the J call TRBJ1-2, with D possibly matching TRBD1 (6 bases). The CDR3 covers 14 residues. CDR1 and CDR2 from the germline V gene are LNHDA and SQIVND (reference sequence). Trimming removed 1 base at V and 3 bases at J, with 9 bases between.

This clone has a single count. V and J are TRBV7-9 and TRBJ2-1; D gene unclear. Germline lookup yields CDR1 SEHNR and CDR2 FQNEAQ (reference sequence). CDR3 size: 12 residues. Trimming removed 4 bases at V and 9 bases at J, with 10 bases between. The CDR3 region is CASSSQFSEQFF. The CDR3 bases are TGTGCCAGCAGCTCCCAATTCAGTGAGCAGTTCTTC.

The chain couples TRBV23-1 to TRBJ1-2, with no clear D. TRBV23-1 belongs to the ORF category, with a function that is uncertain. V lost 0 bases, J lost 5 bases, and 16 bases lay in between. This CDR3 comprises 16 residues. CDR3 sequence (DNA): TGCGCCAGCAGTCAATCCCAGTGGACCGAAGTTTATGGCTACACCTTC. It is translated as CASSQSQWTEVYGYTF.

The V call is TRBV6-6, the J call TRBJ1-6; D perhaps matches TRBD1 (5 bases). The CDR3 loop spans 16 amino acids. Germline lookup yields CDR1 MNHNY and CDR2 SVGAGI (reference sequence). Trimming cost V 5 bases and J 3 bases, with 14 bases left between them. The CDR3 loop reads CASSTSPGLYNSPLHF. CDR3 nucleotides: TGTGCCAGCAGTACCTCCCCGGGACTCTATAATTCACCCCTCCACTTT.

The gene calls are TRBV2 and TRBJ1-5, with D maybe TRBD1 (5 bases). Trimming removed 4 bases from V and 3 bases from J, with 16 bases in between. In germline, CDR1 is SNHLY, CDR2 FYNNEI. The CDR3 has 16 amino acids. The CDR3 loop reads CASSVDLEDNNQPQHF. CDR3 nucleotide sequence: TGTGCCAGCAGTGTAGATTTAGAGGACAACAATCAGCCCCAGCATTTT.

V gene TRBV30 combines with J gene TRBJ1-5; no clear D. Trimming removed 3 bases at V and 7 bases at J, with 13 bases between. Germline values: CDR1 GTSNPN, CDR2 SVGIG (reference sequence). CDR3 length: 13 residues. The CDR3 nucleotides are TGTGCCTGGAGCCGGTCAGGAGGACAGCCCCAGCATTTT. It is translated as CAWSRSGGQPQHF. Drawing the rest from reference TRBV30 and TRBJ1-5, the complete variable domain is SQTIHQWPATLVQPVGSPLSLECTVEGTSNPNLYWYRQAAGRGLQLLFYSVGIGQISSEVPQNLSASRPQDRQFILSSKKLLLSDSGFYLCAWSRSGGQPQHFGDGTRLSIL.

This sequence joins TRBV19 and TRBJ1-3, with 11 bases aligning to TRBD1. Germline V gene data show CDR1 as LNHDA and CDR2 as SQIVND (reference sequence). The CDR3 spans 17 residues. V lost 9 bases to trimming and J lost 2 bases; unmatched junction nucleotides: 12. The chain's CDR3 is CASIPPTGQGAGNTIYF. Here the CDR3 DNA reads TGTGCCAGCATCCCTCCCACGGGACAGGGGGCTGGAAACACCATATATTTT.

The gene calls are TRBV2 and TRBJ2-7; D gene unclear. The germline V and J ends were trimmed by 4 bases and 2 bases, with 15 bases remaining between them. Germline V CDR1 and CDR2: SNHLY, FYNNEI. This CDR3 comprises 15 residues. The CDR3 DNA reads as TGTGCCAGCAGTGGAGGAGAAGGGATCCCCTACGAGCAGTACTTC. Amino acids: CASSGGEGIPYEQYF.

The chain combines TRBV5-4 with TRBJ2-7; D is unresolved. Germline V CDR1 and CDR2: SGHNT, YYREEE (reference sequence). The CDR3 is made up of 13 amino acids. Trimming took off 2 bases at V and 4 bases at J, with 10 bases between the two ends. The chain's CDR3 is CASSFTSAYEQYF. The CDR3 DNA reads TGTGCCAGCAGCTTTACAAGTGCGTACGAGCAGTACTTC.

Only a few counts were recorded for this clone. The J gene is TRBJ1-1, the V gene TRBV11-2; unclear D gene. Germline-derived CDR1 and CDR2 are SGHAT and FQNNGV. This CDR3 is 12 amino acids long. V lost 8 bases and J 1 base, leaving 8 bases between the germline ends. This CDR3 reads CASSVGNTEAFF. The CDR3 DNA is TGTGCCAGCTCGGTGGGGAACACTGAAGCTTTCTTT.

The chain uses TRBV2 and TRBJ2-1; 8 nucleotides agree with TRBD2. This CDR3 spans 13 amino acids. Germline CDR1 SNHLY, CDR2 FYNNEI. J gave up 9 bases and V 8 bases, and 9 bases lay outside the gene matches. CDR3 sequence reads: CASVSGSMVEQFF. The CDR3 bases are TGTGCCAGCGTAAGCGGGAGTATGGTTGAGCAGTTCTTC.